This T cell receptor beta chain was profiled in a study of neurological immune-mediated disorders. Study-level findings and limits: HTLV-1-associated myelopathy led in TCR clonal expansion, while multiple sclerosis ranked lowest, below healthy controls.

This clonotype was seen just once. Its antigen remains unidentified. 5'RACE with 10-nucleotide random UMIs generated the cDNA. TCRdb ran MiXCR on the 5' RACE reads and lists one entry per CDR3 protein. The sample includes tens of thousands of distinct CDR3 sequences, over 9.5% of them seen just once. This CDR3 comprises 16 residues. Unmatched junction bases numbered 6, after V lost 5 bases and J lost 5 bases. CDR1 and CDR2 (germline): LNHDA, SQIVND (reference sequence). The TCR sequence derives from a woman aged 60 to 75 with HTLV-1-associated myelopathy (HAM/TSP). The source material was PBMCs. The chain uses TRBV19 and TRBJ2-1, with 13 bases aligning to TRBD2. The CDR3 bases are TGTGCCAGTAGTGATACCGGGACTAGCGGGAACAATGAGCAGTTCTTC. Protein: CASSDTGTSGNNEQFF.